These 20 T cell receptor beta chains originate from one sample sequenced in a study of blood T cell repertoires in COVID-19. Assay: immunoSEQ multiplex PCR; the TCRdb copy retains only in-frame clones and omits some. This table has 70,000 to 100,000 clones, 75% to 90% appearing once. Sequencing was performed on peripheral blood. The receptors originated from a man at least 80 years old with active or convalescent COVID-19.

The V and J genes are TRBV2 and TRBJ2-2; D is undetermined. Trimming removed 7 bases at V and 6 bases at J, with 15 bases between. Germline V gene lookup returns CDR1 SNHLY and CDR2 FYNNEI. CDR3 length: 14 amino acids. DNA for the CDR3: TGTGCCAGCACCTCCGATGGCGGCCCCGGGGAGCTGTTTTTT. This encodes CASTSDGGPGELFF.

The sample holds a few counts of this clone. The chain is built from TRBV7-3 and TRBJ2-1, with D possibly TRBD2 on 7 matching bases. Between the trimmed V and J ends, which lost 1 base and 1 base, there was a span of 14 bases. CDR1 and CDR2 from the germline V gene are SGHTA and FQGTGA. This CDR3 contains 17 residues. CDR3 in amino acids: CASSLIGGAGSYNEQFF. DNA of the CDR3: TGTGCCAGCAGCTTAATAGGGGGAGCGGGGTCCTACAATGAGCAGTTCTTC.

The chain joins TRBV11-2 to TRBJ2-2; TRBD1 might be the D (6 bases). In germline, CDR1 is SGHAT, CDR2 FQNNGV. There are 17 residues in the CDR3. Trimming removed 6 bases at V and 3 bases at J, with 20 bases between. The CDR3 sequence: CASRDPRGGIHTGELFF. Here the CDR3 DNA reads TGTGCCAGCAGGGACCCCAGAGGGGGAATCCACACCGGGGAGCTGTTTTTT.

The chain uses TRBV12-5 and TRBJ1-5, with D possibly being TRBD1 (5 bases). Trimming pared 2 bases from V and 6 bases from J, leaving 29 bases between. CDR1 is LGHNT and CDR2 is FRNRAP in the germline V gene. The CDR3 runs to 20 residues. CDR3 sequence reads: CASGLIFWGARGGRLQPQHF. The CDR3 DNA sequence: TGTGCTAGTGGTTTGATTTTCTGGGGCGCGCGAGGTGGTAGACTTCAGCCCCAGCATTTT.

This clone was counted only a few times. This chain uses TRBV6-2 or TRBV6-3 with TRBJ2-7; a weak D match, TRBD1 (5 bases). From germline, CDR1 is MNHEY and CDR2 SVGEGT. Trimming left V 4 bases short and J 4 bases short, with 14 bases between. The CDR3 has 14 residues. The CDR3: CASSSFWTNYEQYF. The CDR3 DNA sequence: TGTGCCAGCAGTTCGTTTTGGACAAATTACGAGCAGTACTTC.

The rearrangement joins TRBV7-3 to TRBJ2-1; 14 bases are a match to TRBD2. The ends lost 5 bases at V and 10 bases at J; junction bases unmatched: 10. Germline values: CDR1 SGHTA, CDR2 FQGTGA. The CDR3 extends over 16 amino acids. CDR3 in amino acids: CASSPGTSGSLGEQFF. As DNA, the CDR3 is TGTGCCAGCAGCCCCGGGACTAGCGGGAGCCTTGGGGAGCAGTTCTTC.

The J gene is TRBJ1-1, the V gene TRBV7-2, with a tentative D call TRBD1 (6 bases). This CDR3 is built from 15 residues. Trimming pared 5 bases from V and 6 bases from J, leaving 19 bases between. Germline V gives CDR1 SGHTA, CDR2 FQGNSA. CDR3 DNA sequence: TGTGCCAGCAGCAGCCGCAGGGGCGCAGTTCCTGAAGCTTTCTTT. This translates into CASSSRRGAVPEAFF.

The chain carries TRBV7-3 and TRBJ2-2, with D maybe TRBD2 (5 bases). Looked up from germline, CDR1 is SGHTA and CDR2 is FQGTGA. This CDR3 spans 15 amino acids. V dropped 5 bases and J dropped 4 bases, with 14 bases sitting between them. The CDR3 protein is CASSPSMGSTGELFF. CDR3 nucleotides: TGTGCCAGCAGCCCATCCATGGGGAGCACCGGGGAGCTGTTTTTT.

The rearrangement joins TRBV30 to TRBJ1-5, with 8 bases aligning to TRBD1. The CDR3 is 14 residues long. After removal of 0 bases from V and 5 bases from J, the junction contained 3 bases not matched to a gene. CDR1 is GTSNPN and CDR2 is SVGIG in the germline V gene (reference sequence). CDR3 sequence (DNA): TGTGCCTGGAGTGTATCAGGGGGCTATCAGCCCCAGCATTTT. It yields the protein CAWSVSGGYQPQHF.

The chain's CDR3 is CASSQDVRGHNEQFF. The CDR3 nucleotides are TGCGCCAGCAGCCAAGACGTTAGAGGTCACAATGAGCAGTTCTTC. The chain couples TRBV4-3 to TRBJ2-1; D gene ambiguous. The ends were cut back, 0 bases at V and 5 bases at J, with 11 bases in the middle. CDR1 is LGHNA and CDR2 is YSLEER in the germline V gene. The CDR3 contains 15 residues.

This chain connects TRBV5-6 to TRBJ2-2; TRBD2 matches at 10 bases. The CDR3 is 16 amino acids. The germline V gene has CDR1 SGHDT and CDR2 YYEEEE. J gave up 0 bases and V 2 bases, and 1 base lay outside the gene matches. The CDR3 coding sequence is TGTGCCAGCAGCTTTACTAGCGGGGCGAACACCGGGGAGCTGTTTTTT. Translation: CASSFTSGANTGELFF.

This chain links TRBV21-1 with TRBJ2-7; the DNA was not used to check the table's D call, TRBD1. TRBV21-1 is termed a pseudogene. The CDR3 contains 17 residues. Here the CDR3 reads CASSPKGNRGISYEQYF. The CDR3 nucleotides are TGTGCCAGCAGCCCGAAGGGTAACAGGGGGATTTCCTACGAGCAGTACTTC.

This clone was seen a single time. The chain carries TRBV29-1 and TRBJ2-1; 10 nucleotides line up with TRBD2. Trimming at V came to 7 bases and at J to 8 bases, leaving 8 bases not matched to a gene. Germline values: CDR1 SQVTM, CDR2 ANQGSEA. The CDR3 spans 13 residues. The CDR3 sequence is CSASGTSVHEQFF. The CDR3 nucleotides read TGCAGCGCTTCCGGGACTAGCGTTCATGAGCAGTTCTTC.

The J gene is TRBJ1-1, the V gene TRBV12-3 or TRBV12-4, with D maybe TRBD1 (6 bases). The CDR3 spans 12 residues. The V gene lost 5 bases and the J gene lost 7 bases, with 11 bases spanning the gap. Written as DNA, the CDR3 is TGTGCCAGCAGTCCTGGGGGCAGTGAAGCTTTCTTT. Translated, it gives CASSPGGSEAFF.

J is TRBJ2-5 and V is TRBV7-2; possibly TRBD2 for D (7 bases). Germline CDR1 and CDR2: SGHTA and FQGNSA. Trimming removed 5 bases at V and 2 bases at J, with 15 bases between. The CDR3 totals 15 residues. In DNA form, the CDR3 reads TGTGCCAGCAGCCTCAGGGGAGGGGGGCAAGAGACCCAGTACTTC. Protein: CASSLRGGGQETQYF.

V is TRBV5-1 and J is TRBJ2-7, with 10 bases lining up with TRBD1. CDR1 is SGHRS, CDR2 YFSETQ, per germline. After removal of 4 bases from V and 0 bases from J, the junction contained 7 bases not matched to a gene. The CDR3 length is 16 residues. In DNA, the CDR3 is TGCGCCAGCAGCCCAGTCGGGACAGGGGACTCCTACGAGCAGTACTTC. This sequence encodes CASSPVGTGDSYEQYF.

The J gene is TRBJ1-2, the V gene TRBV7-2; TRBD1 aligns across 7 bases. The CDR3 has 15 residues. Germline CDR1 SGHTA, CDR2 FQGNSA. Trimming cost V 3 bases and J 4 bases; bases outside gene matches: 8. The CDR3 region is CASSFSWQGGYGYTF. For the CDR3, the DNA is TGTGCCAGCAGCTTTTCTTGGCAGGGGGGCTATGGCTACACCTTC.

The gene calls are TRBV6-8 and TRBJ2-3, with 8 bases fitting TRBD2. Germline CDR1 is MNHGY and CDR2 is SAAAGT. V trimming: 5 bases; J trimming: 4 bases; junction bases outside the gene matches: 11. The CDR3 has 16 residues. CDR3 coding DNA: TGTGCCAGCAGTGACAAGCGGGAGCATCACGCAGATACGCAGTATTTT. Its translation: CASSDKREHHADTQYF.

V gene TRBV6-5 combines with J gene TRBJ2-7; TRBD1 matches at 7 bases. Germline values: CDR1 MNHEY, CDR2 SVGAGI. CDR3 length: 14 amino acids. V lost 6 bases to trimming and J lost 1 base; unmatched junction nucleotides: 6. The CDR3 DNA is TGTGCCAGCAGACGACAGGGAAGGTCCTACGAGCAGTACTTC. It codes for CASRRQGRSYEQYF.

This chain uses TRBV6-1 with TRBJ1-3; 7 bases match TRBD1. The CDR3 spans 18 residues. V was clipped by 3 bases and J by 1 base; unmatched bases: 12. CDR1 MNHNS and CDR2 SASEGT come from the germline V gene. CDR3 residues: CASSEILRAGGSGNTIYF. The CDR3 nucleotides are TGTGCCAGCAGTGAGATTCTAAGGGCAGGGGGATCTGGAAACACCATATATTTT.